These 2 T cell receptor beta chains came from one sample sequenced in a study of shared clonotypes between healthy human individuals. The repertoire was sequenced with immunoSEQ multiplex PCR; TCRdb's copy has only in-frame clones and lacks some. The repertoire holds 2 million to 2.5 million clones, with less than 95% as singletons. The sample comprised naive CD4+ T cells from PBMCs. As to subset: CD45RA+ positively selected. The receptor set was obtained from a man aged 18 to 30 in good health. Some clones in this sample may be carry-over from other donors' samples.

This chain links TRBV7-2 with TRBJ1-5; D is undetermined. Germline V lookup: CDR1 SGHTA, CDR2 FQGNSA. The CDR3 runs 15 residues. Trimming pared 5 bases from V and 0 bases from J, leaving 11 bases between. The CDR3 bases are TGTGCCAGCAGCCCTAGATTGGATAGCAATCAGCCCCAGCATTTT. Its translation is CASSPRLDSNQPQHF.

This chain links TRBV5-1 with TRBJ2-7; D may match TRBD1 or TRBD2 (5 bases each). The CDR3 has 13 residues. Germline CDR1 and CDR2: SGHRS and YFSETQ. Trimming took off 0 bases at V and 6 bases at J, with 10 bases between the two ends. The CDR3: CASSLAGDGEQYF. CDR3 sequence (DNA): TGCGCCAGCAGCTTGGCTGGGGACGGCGAGCAGTACTTC.